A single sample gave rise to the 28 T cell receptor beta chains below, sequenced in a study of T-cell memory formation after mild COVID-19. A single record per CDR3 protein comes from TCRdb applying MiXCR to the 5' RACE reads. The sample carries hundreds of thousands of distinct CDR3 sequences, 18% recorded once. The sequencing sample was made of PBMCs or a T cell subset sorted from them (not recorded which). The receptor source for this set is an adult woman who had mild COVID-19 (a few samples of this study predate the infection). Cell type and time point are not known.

Here the CDR3 reads CASSLDGTGDTEAFF. The CDR3 coding sequence is TGTGCCAGCAGCTTAGACGGGACAGGGGACACTGAAGCTTTCTTT. The chain uses TRBV7-9 and TRBJ1-1, with 10 bases aligning to TRBD1. This CDR3 spans 15 amino acids. Germline lookup yields CDR1 SEHNR and CDR2 FQNEAQ (reference sequence). Trimming cost V 1 base and J 3 bases; bases outside gene matches: 2.

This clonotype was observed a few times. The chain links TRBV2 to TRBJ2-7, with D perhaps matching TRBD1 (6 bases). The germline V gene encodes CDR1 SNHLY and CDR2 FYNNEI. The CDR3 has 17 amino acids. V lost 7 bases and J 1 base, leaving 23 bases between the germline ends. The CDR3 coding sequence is TGTGCCAGCAAACCTATTTCCGGGACACTTGGTTCCTACGAGCAGTACTTC. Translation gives CASKPISGTLGSYEQYF.

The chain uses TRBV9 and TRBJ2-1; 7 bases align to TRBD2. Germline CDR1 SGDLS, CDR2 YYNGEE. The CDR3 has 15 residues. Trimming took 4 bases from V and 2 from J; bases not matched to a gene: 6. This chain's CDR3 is CASSIERGTYNEQFF. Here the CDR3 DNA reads TGTGCCAGCAGCATCGAGCGGGGAACCTACAATGAGCAGTTCTTC.

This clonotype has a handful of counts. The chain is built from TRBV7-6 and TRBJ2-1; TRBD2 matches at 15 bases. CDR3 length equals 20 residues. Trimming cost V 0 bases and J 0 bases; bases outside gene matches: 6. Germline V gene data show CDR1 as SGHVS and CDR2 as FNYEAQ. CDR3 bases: TGTGCCAGCAGCTTAGCGCCGGGACTAGCGGGGGGTAGCTCCTACAATGAGCAGTTCTTC. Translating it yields CASSLAPGLAGGSSYNEQFF.

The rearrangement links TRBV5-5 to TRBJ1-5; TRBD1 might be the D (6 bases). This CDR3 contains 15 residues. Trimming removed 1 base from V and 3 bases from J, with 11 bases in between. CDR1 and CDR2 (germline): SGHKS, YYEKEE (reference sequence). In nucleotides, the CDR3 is TGTGCCAGCAGCTTGATGGACAGTAACAATCAGCCCCAGCATTTT. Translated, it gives CASSLMDSNNQPQHF.

The CDR3: CASSSPSRWLGEQFF. CDR3 DNA: TGTGCCAGCAGTTCGCCGTCTCGGTGGCTGGGTGAGCAGTTCTTC. This sequence joins TRBV6-2 or TRBV6-3 and TRBJ2-1; D is undetermined. Germline CDR1 reads MNHEY; CDR2 reads SVGEGT. The V end was cut by 4 bases, the J end by 9 bases, with 19 bases between. The CDR3 has 15 residues.

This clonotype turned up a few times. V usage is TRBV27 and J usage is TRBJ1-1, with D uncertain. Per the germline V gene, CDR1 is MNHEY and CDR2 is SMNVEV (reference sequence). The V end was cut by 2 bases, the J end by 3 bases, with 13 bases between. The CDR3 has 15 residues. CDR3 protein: CASSLIGPPDTEAFF. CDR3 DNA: TGTGCCAGCAGTTTAATTGGACCCCCGGACACTGAAGCTTTCTTT.

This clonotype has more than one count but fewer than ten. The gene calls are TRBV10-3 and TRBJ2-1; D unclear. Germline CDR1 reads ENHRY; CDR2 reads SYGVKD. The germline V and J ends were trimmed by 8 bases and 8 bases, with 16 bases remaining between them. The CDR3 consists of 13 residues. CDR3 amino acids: CAIGRRQEDEQFF. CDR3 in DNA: TGTGCCATCGGACGAAGACAAGAGGATGAGCAGTTCTTC.

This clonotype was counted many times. Here the CDR3 reads CSVRGDARRETYEQYF. CDR3 DNA sequence: TGCAGTGTCAGGGGGGATGCGAGGCGGGAAACCTACGAGCAGTACTTC. The chain recombines TRBV20-1 with TRBJ2-7; D may be TRBD1 (7 bases). V was cut by 7 bases and J by 2 bases, with 24 bases left in between. The CDR3 consists of 16 residues. Germline-derived CDR1 and CDR2 are DFQATT and SNEGSKA (reference sequence).

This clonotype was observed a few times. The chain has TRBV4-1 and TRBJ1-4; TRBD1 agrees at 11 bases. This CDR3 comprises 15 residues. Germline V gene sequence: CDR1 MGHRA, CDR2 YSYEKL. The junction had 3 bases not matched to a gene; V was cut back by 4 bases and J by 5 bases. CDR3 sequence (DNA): TGCGCCAGCAGCCCACGGACAGGGGGCAATGAAAAACTGTTTTTT. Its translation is CASSPRTGGNEKLFF.

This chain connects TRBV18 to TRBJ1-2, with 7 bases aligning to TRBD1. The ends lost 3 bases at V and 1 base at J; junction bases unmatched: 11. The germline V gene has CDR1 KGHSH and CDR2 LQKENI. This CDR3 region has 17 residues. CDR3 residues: CASSPLLGGANNYGYTF. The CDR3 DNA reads TGTGCCAGCTCACCCTTATTAGGGGGCGCAAATAACTATGGCTACACCTTC.

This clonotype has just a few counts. The CDR3 coding sequence is TGTGCCATCAGTGAGCTGGATTCTAGCACAGATACGCAGTATTTT. Translating it yields CAISELDSSTDTQYF. The chain employs TRBV10-3 and TRBJ2-3; no clear D. Trimming shortened V by 2 bases and J by 0 bases, and 9 bases separated the two germline ends. The CDR3 covers 15 residues. Germline V gene lookup returns CDR1 ENHRY and CDR2 SYGVKD.

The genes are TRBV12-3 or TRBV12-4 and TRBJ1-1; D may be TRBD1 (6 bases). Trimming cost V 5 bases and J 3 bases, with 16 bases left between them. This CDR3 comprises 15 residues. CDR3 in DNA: TGTGCCAGCAGTCCCACAGGGACCGAGGACACTGAAGCTTTCTTT. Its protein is CASSPTGTEDTEAFF.

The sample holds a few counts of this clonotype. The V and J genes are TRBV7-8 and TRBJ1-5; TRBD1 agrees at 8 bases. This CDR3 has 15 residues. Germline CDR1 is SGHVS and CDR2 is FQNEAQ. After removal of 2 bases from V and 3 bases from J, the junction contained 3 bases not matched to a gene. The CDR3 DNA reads TGTGCCAGCAGCTTATGGGGACAGGACAATCAGCCCCAGCATTTT. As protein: CASSLWGQDNQPQHF.

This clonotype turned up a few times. CDR3 sequence (DNA): TGTGCCAGCAGCTCGGACAGGGCAACCCCTAGCCATGGCTACACCTTC. Translation gives CASSSDRATPSHGYTF. The chain is built from TRBV7-9 and TRBJ1-2; TRBD1 agrees at 8 bases. Germline loops: CDR1 SEHNR, CDR2 FQNEAQ (reference sequence). The CDR3 is 16 amino acids. The ends lost 4 bases at V and 6 bases at J; junction bases unmatched: 13. Together with reference TRBV7-9 and TRBJ1-2, the CDR3 gives the full variable domain: DTGVSQNPRHKITKRGQNVTFRCDPISEHNRLYWYRQTLGQGPEFLTYFQNEAQLEKSRLLSDRFSAERPKGSFSTLEIQRTEQGDSAMYLCASSSDRATPSHGYTFGSGTRLTVV.

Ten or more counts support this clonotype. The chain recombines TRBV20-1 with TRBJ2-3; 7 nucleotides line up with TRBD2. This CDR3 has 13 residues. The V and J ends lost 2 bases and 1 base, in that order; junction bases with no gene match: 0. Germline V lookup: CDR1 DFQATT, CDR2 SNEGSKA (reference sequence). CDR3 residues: CSARLAGTDTQYF. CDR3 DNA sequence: TGCAGTGCTAGACTAGCGGGCACAGATACGCAGTATTTT.

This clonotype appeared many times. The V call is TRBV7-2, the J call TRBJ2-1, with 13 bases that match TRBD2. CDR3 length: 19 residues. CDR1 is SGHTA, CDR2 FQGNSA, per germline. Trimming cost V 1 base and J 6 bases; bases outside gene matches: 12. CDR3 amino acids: CASSLGFGRLAGGSNEQFF. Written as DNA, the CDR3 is TGTGCCAGCAGCTTAGGGTTTGGGCGACTAGCGGGAGGATCCAATGAGCAGTTCTTC.

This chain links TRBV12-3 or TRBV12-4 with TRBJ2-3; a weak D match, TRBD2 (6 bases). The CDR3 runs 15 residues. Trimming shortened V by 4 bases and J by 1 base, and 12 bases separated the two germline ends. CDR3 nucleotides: TGTGCCAGCAGTTCCGGGGGAGCAGGCACAGATACGCAGTATTTT. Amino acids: CASSSGGAGTDTQYF.

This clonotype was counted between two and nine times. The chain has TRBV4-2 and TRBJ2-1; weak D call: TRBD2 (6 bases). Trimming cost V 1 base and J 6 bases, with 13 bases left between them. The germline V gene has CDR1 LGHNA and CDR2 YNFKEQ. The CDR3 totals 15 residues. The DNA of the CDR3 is TGTGCCAGCAGCCAAGGACTAGGAGGGAGCAATGAGCAGTTCTTC. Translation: CASSQGLGGSNEQFF.

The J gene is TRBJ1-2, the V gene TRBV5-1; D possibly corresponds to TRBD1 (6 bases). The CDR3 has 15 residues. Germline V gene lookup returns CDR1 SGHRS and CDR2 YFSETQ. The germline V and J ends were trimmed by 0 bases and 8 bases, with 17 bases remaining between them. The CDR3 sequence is CASSLGDTGVGGYTF. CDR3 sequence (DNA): TGCGCCAGCAGCTTGGGGGACACCGGAGTCGGCGGCTACACCTTC.

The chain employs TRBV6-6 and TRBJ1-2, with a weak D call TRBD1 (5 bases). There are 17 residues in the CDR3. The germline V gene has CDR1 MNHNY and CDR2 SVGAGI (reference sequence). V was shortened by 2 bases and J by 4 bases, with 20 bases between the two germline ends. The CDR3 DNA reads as TGTGCCAGCAGTTACGCGGGGGGAACATCGGATTTCTATGGCTACACCTTC. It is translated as CASSYAGGTSDFYGYTF.

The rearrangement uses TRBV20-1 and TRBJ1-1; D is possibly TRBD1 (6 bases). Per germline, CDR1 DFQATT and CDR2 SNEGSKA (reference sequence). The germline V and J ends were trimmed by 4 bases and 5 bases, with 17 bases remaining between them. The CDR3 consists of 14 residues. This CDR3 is CSAISGGPGTEAFF. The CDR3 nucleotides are TGCAGTGCTATCTCCGGGGGCCCGGGGACTGAAGCTTTCTTT.

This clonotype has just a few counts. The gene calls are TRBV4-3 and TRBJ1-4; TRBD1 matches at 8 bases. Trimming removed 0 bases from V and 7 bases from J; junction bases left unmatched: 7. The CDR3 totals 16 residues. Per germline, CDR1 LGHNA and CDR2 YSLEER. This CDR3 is CASSQDLQGGSEKLFF. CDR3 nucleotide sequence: TGCGCCAGCAGCCAAGATTTACAGGGGGGAAGTGAAAAACTGTTTTTT.

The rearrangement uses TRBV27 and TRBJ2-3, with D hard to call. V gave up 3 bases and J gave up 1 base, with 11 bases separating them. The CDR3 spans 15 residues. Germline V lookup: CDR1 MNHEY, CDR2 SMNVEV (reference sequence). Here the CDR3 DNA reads TGTGCCAGCAGTTTGGGCCAACCTGGCACAGATACGCAGTATTTT. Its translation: CASSLGQPGTDTQYF.

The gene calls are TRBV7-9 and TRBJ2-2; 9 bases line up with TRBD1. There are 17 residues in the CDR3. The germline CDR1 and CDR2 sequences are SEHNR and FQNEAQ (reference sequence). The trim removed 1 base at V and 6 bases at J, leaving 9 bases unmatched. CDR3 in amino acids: CASSLGVGTGTSGELFF. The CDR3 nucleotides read TGTGCCAGCAGCTTAGGGGTCGGGACAGGGACCTCCGGGGAGCTGTTTTTT.

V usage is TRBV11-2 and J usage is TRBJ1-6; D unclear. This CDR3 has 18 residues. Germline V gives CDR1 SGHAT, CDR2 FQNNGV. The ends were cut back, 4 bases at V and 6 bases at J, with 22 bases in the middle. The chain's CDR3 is CASSSEEWPKGFNSPLHF. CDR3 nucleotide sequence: TGTGCCAGCAGCTCCGAAGAGTGGCCAAAAGGATTTAATTCACCCCTCCACTTT.

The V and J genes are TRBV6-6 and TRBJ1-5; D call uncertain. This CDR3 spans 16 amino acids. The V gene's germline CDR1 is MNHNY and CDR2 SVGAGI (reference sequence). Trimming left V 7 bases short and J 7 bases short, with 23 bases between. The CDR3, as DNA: TGTGCCAGCACTAGCCTCGTGGCCCCCCTGGGGCAGCCCCAGCATTTT. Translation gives CASTSLVAPLGQPQHF.

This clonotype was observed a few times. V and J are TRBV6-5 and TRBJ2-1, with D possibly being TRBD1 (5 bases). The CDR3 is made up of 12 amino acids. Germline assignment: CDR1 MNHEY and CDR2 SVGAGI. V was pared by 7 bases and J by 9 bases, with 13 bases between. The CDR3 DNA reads TGTGCCAGCAACGACAGTCCGGGTGAGCAGTTCTTC. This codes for CASNDSPGEQFF.